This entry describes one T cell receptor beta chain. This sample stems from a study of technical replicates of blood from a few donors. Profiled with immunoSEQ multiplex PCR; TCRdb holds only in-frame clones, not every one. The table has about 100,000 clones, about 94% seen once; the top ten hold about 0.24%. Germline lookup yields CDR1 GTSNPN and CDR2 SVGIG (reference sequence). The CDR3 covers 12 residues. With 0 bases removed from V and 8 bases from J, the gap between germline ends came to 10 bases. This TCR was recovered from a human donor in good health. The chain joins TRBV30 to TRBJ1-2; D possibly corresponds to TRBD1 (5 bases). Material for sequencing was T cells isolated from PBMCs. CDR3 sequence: CAWSVSGRGYTF. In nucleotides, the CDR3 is TGTGCCTGGAGTGTTTCAGGGCGCGGCTACACCTTC.